These 27 T cell receptor beta chains originate from one sample sequenced in a study of blood T cell repertoires in COVID-19 (dated by TCRdb to the early 2020s). Library construction relied on the immunoSEQ multiplex PCR assay. Not all clones reach the TCRdb copy of this immuneACCESS table, which keeps in-frame sequences only. Checked studies attribute under half of the gap to unresolved V genes and leave the rest unexplained. In this sample the table shows about 330,000 clones, around 87% of which occur a single time. The ten largest clones represent under 5.5% of the sample. Sequencing was carried out using PBMCs or T cells enriched from blood (not recorded which). The receptors derive from a woman aged 25 to 39 who had recovered from COVID-19.

This chain connects TRBV7-2 to TRBJ2-1; no reliable D call. In germline, CDR1 is SGHTA, CDR2 FQGNSA. V was cut by 5 bases and J by 3 bases, with 5 bases left in between. The CDR3 consists of 12 residues. The CDR3 is CASSLYYNEQFF. The DNA for the CDR3 is TGTGCCAGCAGCCTTTACTACAATGAGCAGTTCTTC.

The chain joins TRBV19 to TRBJ1-5; D call uncertain. The V and J ends lost 2 bases and 6 bases respectively, with 11 bases between them. CDR3 length equals 14 residues. In germline, CDR1 is LNHDA, CDR2 SQIVND (reference sequence). CDR3 coding DNA: TGTGCCAGTAGTATACGAGGAGAGGGTCAGCCCCAGCATTTT. Translating gives CASSIRGEGQPQHF.

This clone showed up just a few times. The chain uses TRBV6-6 and TRBJ2-5, with D unclear. Germline loops: CDR1 MNHNY, CDR2 SVGAGI (reference sequence). CDR3 length: 12 residues. Trimming cost V 8 bases and J 3 bases, with 10 bases left between them. CDR3: CASGRFEETQYF. The CDR3 region has the DNA TGTGCCAGCGGTCGGTTCGAAGAGACCCAGTACTTC.

V and J are TRBV6-5 and TRBJ1-5; 8 nucleotides line up with TRBD1. V lost 2 bases to trimming and J lost 7 bases; unmatched junction nucleotides: 7. This CDR3 has 15 residues. The germline V gene encodes CDR1 MNHEY and CDR2 SVGAGI. In DNA form, the CDR3 reads TGTGCCAGCAGTTACGGTGGACAGGGTGAACAGCCCCAGCATTTT. As protein: CASSYGGQGEQPQHF.

The rearrangement uses TRBV7-9 and TRBJ1-1; tentative D call: TRBD1 (6 bases). The germline gives CDR1 SEHNR, CDR2 FQNEAQ (reference sequence). This CDR3 region has 14 residues. Trimming pared 1 base from V and 6 bases from J, leaving 12 bases between. The DNA of the CDR3 is TGTGCCAGCAGCTTAGAAAACAGGGAAGCTGAAGCTTTCTTT. Translating it yields CASSLENREAEAFF.

The genes are TRBV11-2 and TRBJ2-2, with 8 positions matching TRBD1. Germline CDR1 and CDR2: SGHAT and FQNNGV. V dropped 6 bases and J dropped 14; count of bases not matched to a gene: 5. The CDR3 sequence is 11 residues long. Written as DNA, the CDR3 is TGTGCCAGCAGTCAACAGGGGGGACTGTTTTTT. Its protein product is CASSQQGGLFF.

The chain combines TRBV6-4 with TRBJ2-3, with 7 bases matching TRBD2. Germline assignment: CDR1 MRHNA and CDR2 SNTAGT. V dropped 5 bases and J dropped 1; count of bases not matched to a gene: 0. CDR3 length: 13 amino acids. CDR3 nucleotide sequence: TGTGCCAGCAGTCGGGAGGGCACAGATACGCAGTATTTT. Amino acid sequence: CASSREGTDTQYF.

The CDR3 DNA reads as TGTGCCAGCAGCCAAGATATACGGGGGGGCGTTTGGGCCAAAAACATTCAGTACTTC. It is translated as CASSQDIRGGVWAKNIQYF. The chain recombines TRBV4-2 with TRBJ2-4; 8 bases agree with TRBD2. V dropped 0 bases and J dropped 1; count of bases not matched to a gene: 11. The CDR3 runs to 19 residues. The germline gives CDR1 LGHNA, CDR2 YNFKEQ.

The rearrangement links TRBV29-1 to TRBJ1-1, with no clear D. Germline CDR1 SQVTM, CDR2 ANQGSEA. Trimming removed 4 bases from V and 0 bases from J, with 9 bases in between. The CDR3 totals 13 residues. For the CDR3, the DNA is TGCAGCGTTGGTCCGGGATTGAACACTGAAGCTTTCTTT. Protein: CSVGPGLNTEAFF.

The chain links TRBV6-2 or TRBV6-3 to TRBJ2-1; possibly TRBD1 for D (6 bases). Trimming removed 5 bases at V and 3 bases at J, with 32 bases between. Germline V gene sequence: CDR1 MNHEY, CDR2 SVGEGT. CDR3 length: 21 amino acids. In nucleotides, the CDR3 is TGTGCCAGCAGTGCCCCGATAACAGAGGGGGTGGGGTCCCCGCTCTACAATGAGCAGTTCTTC. It specifies CASSAPITEGVGSPLYNEQFF.

CDR3 sequence: CASSFGTAEGSEQYF. The DNA of the CDR3 is TGCGCCAGCAGCTTCGGGACAGCCGAGGGATCCGAGCAGTACTTC. The chain recombines TRBV5-1 with TRBJ2-7, with 7 nucleotides matching TRBD1. V was pared by 2 bases and J by 6 bases, with 11 bases of the junction left unmatched. The germline V gene encodes CDR1 SGHRS and CDR2 YFSETQ. There are 15 residues in the CDR3.

V usage is TRBV5-1 and J usage is TRBJ2-5, with 15 bases aligning to TRBD2. The germline gives CDR1 SGHRS, CDR2 YFSETQ. After removal of 0 bases from V and 2 bases from J, the junction contained 2 bases not matched to a gene. The CDR3 has 17 amino acids. CDR3 sequence: CASSLVGTSGGQETQYF. CDR3 sequence (DNA): TGCGCCAGCAGCTTGGTGGGGACTAGCGGGGGGCAAGAGACCCAGTACTTC.

The chain combines TRBV19 with TRBJ2-3; a weak D match, TRBD1 (6 bases). V was trimmed by 4 bases and J by 0 bases, leaving 8 bases between them. The CDR3 loop spans 14 amino acids. Germline values: CDR1 LNHDA, CDR2 SQIVND (reference sequence). CDR3 protein: CASSSTGSTDTQYF. As DNA, the CDR3 is TGTGCCAGTAGTAGTACAGGGAGCACAGATACGCAGTATTTT.

The V gene is TRBV2, the J gene TRBJ1-2, with no clear D. The CDR3 has 15 residues. With 7 bases removed from V and 0 bases from J, the gap between germline ends came to 15 bases. Germline V gene lookup returns CDR1 SNHLY and CDR2 FYNNEI. CDR3 in DNA: TGTGCCAGCATACCCAGGCAGCAAGCTAACTATGGCTACACCTTC. Amino acids: CASIPRQQANYGYTF. Drawing the rest from reference TRBV2 and TRBJ1-2, the complete variable domain is EPEVTQTPSHQVTQMGQEVILRCVPISNHLYFYWYRQILGQKVEFLVSFYNNEISEKSEIFDDQFSVERPDGSNFTLKIRSTKLEDSAMYFCASIPRQQANYGYTFGSGTRLTVV.

The rearrangement joins TRBV5-5 to TRBJ2-7, with a weak D call TRBD2 (6 bases). Germline CDR1 SGHKS, CDR2 YYEKEE (reference sequence). The CDR3 sequence is 14 residues long. Between the trimmed V and J ends, which lost 5 bases and 5 bases, there was a span of 17 bases. CDR3 bases: TGTGCCAGCAGGGCAACCACGTCGGGGGACGAGCAGTACTTC. This encodes CASRATTSGDEQYF. The full variable domain, rest sourced from reference TRBV5-5 and TRBJ2-7, is DAGVTQSPTHLIKTRGQQVTLRCSPISGHKSVSWYQQVLGQGPQFIFQYYEKEERGRGNFPDRFSARQFPNYSSELNVNALLLGDSALYLCASRATTSGDEQYFGPGTRLTVT.

The gene calls are TRBV5-5 and TRBJ1-1; possibly TRBD1 for D (6 bases). The length of the CDR3 is 14 residues. Trimming shortened V by 5 bases and J by 4 bases, and 15 bases separated the two germline ends. The germline CDR1 and CDR2 sequences are SGHKS and YYEKEE (reference sequence). The CDR3 loop reads CASRRTDSGTEAFF. As DNA, the CDR3 is TGTGCCAGCAGACGAACGGACAGTGGCACTGAAGCTTTCTTT.

The rearrangement links TRBV3-1 (or the pseudogene TRBV3-2) to TRBJ1-5, with 8 nucleotides matching TRBD1. Germline trimming cut 0 bases from V and 8 bases from J; bases unmatched to any gene: 12. CDR3 size: 17 residues. The germline V gene encodes CDR1 LGHDT and CDR2 YNNKEL (reference sequence). The CDR3 protein is CASSQDGQGQGAKPQHF. CDR3 DNA: TGTGCCAGCAGCCAAGATGGTCAGGGGCAGGGGGCAAAGCCCCAGCATTTT.

This chain links TRBV10-1 with TRBJ2-5; D unclear. The V gene lost 2 bases and the J gene lost 1 base, with 8 bases spanning the gap. Germline values: CDR1 WNHNN, CDR2 SYGVQD (reference sequence). The CDR3 length is 14 residues. CDR3 loop: CASSEERFQETQYF. The DNA of the CDR3 is TGCGCCAGCAGTGAGGAACGGTTCCAAGAGACCCAGTACTTC.

V usage is TRBV6-5 and J usage is TRBJ1-5, with 8 positions matching TRBD1. Germline assignment: CDR1 MNHEY and CDR2 SVGAGI. Trimming at V came to 6 bases and at J to 4 bases, leaving 5 bases not matched to a gene. The CDR3 loop spans 14 amino acids. The CDR3 spells CASRRTGRNQPQHF. The DNA for the CDR3 is TGTGCCAGCAGGAGGACAGGGAGGAATCAGCCCCAGCATTTT.

The rearrangement links TRBV30 to TRBJ1-6; D is unclear. V lost 2 bases and J lost 10, with 12 bases in between. The CDR3 loop spans 13 amino acids. Per the germline V gene, CDR1 is GTSNPN and CDR2 is SVGIG (reference sequence). CDR3 DNA: TGTGCCTGGAGTAGAGGAAGCGGGTCACCCCTCCACTTT. Protein sequence: CAWSRGSGSPLHF.

This chain uses TRBV6-5 with TRBJ2-1, with no clear D. V was trimmed by 0 bases and J by 5 bases, leaving 8 bases between them. This CDR3 comprises 14 residues. Per germline, CDR1 MNHEY and CDR2 SVGAGI. This CDR3 reads CASSYSNTDNEQFF. CDR3 nucleotide sequence: TGTGCCAGCAGTTACTCTAATACAGACAATGAGCAGTTCTTC.

In its sample, this clone was seen once. V usage is TRBV5-1 and J usage is TRBJ1-2; no clear D gene. V shed 4 bases and J shed 0 bases, with 16 bases lying between them. Germline V gives CDR1 SGHRS, CDR2 YFSETQ. The CDR3 totals 16 residues. CDR3 amino acids: CASSLSASLANYGYTF. In nucleotides, the CDR3 is TGCGCCAGCAGCCTAAGTGCTAGTTTAGCTAACTATGGCTACACCTTC. The full variable domain, its missing parts supplied by reference TRBV5-1 and TRBJ1-2, is KAGVTQTPRYLIKTRGQQVTLSCSPISGHRSVSWYQQTPGQGLQFLFEYFSETQRNKGNFPGRFSGRQFSNSRSEMNVSTLELGDSALYLCASSLSASLANYGYTFGSGTRLTVV.

This clone was observed a few times. The chain carries TRBV7-6 and TRBJ1-3; D gene ambiguous. The CDR3 length is 14 residues. Trimming stripped 3 bases from V and 4 bases from J, with 10 bases between. Germline assignment: CDR1 SGHVS and CDR2 FNYEAQ. The CDR3 here is CASSLTVRGNTIYF. The CDR3 DNA is TGTGCCAGCAGCTTGACCGTGAGGGGAAACACCATATATTTT.

J is TRBJ2-7 and V is TRBV14, with 9 bases fitting TRBD2. Trimming cost V 1 base and J 2 bases; bases outside gene matches: 0. This CDR3 is built from 14 residues. Germline CDR1 SGHDN, CDR2 FVKESK. CDR3 DNA: TGTGCCAGCAGCCAAGGACTAGCGGCCTACGAGCAGTACTTC. It encodes CASSQGLAAYEQYF. Supplemented by reference TRBV14 and TRBJ2-7, the full variable domain reads EAGVTQFPSHSVIEKGQTVTLRCDPISGHDNLYWYRRVMGKEIKFLLHFVKESKQDESGMPNNRFLAERTGGTYSTLKVQPAELEDSGVYFCASSQGLAAYEQYFGPGTRLTVT.

CDR3 sequence: CASSRQGADTQYF. The CDR3 bases are TGTGCCAGCAGCAGACAGGGTGCAGATACGCAGTATTTT. The chain employs TRBV7-2 and TRBJ2-3; 7 nucleotides match TRBD1. This CDR3 is built from 13 residues. Germline V gene sequence: CDR1 SGHTA, CDR2 FQGNSA. The V gene end was trimmed by 5 bases and the J gene end by 4 bases; junction bases not matched to a gene: 3.

The J gene is TRBJ1-1, the V gene TRBV7-2; possible D gene TRBD1, 5 bases. V was clipped by 1 base and J by 5 bases, with 8 bases between them. The CDR3 is made up of 13 amino acids. The germline CDR1 and CDR2 sequences are SGHTA and FQGNSA. The CDR3 here is CASSLGQGTEAFF. CDR3 nucleotides: TGTGCCAGCAGCTTAGGGCAGGGTACTGAAGCTTTCTTT.

CDR3 region: CASSYSKTGGLNTEAFF. DNA for the CDR3: TGTGCCAGCAGTTACTCGAAAACAGGGGGTCTGAACACTGAAGCTTTCTTT. This sequence joins TRBV6-2 or TRBV6-3 and TRBJ1-1, with TRBD1 identical over 8 bases. Germline-derived CDR1 and CDR2 are MNHEY and SVGEGT. This CDR3 contains 17 residues. With V trimmed by 0 bases and J by 0 bases, 6 bases remained unmatched.